The 12 T cell receptor beta chains below come from one sample, sequenced in a study of OX40 agonist ivuxolimab in advanced cancers. This table comes from immunoSEQ multiplex PCR, and its TCRdb copy is limited to in-frame clones, with some not included. The table lists under 25,000 clones, roughly 78% of them singletons. The sequencing used CD4+ or CD8+ T cells sorted from blood, collected in a trial of the OX40 agonist ivuxolimab. These receptors all come from an adult with an advanced solid tumor such as melanoma, head and neck, liver or kidney cancer.

This clone was counted only a few times. This chain uses TRBV11-3 with TRBJ2-7; 11 bases fit TRBD2. Germline values: CDR1 SGHNT, CDR2 YENEEA. V gave up 2 bases and J gave up 5 bases; unmatched junction bases: 2. The length of the CDR3 is 14 residues. The CDR3 reads CASSLTSGSHEQYF. In DNA, the CDR3 is TGTGCCAGCAGCTTAACTAGCGGGAGCCACGAGCAGTACTTC. The full variable domain, rest sourced from reference TRBV11-3 and TRBJ2-7, is EAGVVQSPRYKIIEKKQPVAFWCNPISGHNTLYWYLQNLGQGPELLIRYENEEAVDDSQLPKDRFSAERLKGVDSTLKIQPAELGDSAVYLCASSLTSGSHEQYFGPGTRLTVT.

This chain connects TRBV9 to TRBJ2-7; 8 nucleotides agree with TRBD2. Germline values: CDR1 SGDLS, CDR2 YYNGEE. This CDR3 spans 17 amino acids. Germline trimming cut 0 bases from V and 5 bases from J; bases unmatched to any gene: 13. The DNA for the CDR3 is TGTGCCAGCAGCGTAGAGGTTACGGGAGGGCCTGCCCACGAGCAGTACTTC. Translation gives CASSVEVTGGPAHEQYF. Full variable domain (remainder filled in from reference TRBV9 and TRBJ2-7): DSGVTQTPKHLITATGQRVTLRCSPRSGDLSVYWYQQSLDQGLQFLIQYYNGEERAKGNILERFSAQQFPDLHSELNLSSLELGDSALYFCASSVEVTGGPAHEQYFGPGTRLTVT.

The chain combines TRBV7-8 with TRBJ2-7; D is tentatively TRBD1 or TRBD2 (5 bases each). Trimming stripped 1 base from V and 4 bases from J, with 11 bases between. This CDR3 is built from 14 residues. Germline V gene data show CDR1 as SGHVS and CDR2 as FQNEAQ. The CDR3 region has the DNA TGTGCCAGCAGCTTAGGGCTAGAGGGGTACGAGCAGTACTTC. This translates into CASSLGLEGYEQYF.

This clone has a handful of counts. The chain is built from TRBV5-6 and TRBJ2-2; D might be TRBD1 or TRBD2, each matching 5 bases. Trimming stripped 2 bases from V and 5 bases from J, with 13 bases between. Germline V gives CDR1 SGHDT, CDR2 YYEEEE. The CDR3 totals 15 residues. CDR3 residues: CASSFVQGDTGELFF. CDR3 DNA sequence: TGTGCCAGCAGCTTTGTGCAGGGAGATACCGGGGAGCTGTTTTTT.

The chain combines TRBV5-6 with TRBJ2-3, with 8 bases identical to TRBD1. The germline CDR1 and CDR2 sequences are SGHDT and YYEEEE. This CDR3 contains 15 residues. After removal of 5 bases from V and 2 bases from J, the junction contained 7 bases not matched to a gene. The CDR3 DNA reads as TGTGCCAGCAGTTCCGGACAGGGACCCACAGATACGCAGTATTTT. This sequence encodes CASSSGQGPTDTQYF.

This chain connects TRBV4-1 to TRBJ1-1; D is uncertain. The germline V and J ends were trimmed by 1 base and 0 bases, with 9 bases remaining between them. The germline gives CDR1 MGHRA, CDR2 YSYEKL. The CDR3 length is 15 residues. This CDR3 is CASSQGADMNTEAFF. In DNA, the CDR3 is TGCGCCAGCAGCCAAGGGGCAGATATGAACACTGAAGCTTTCTTT.

V gene TRBV5-1 combines with J gene TRBJ1-2; tentatively, D is TRBD1 (5 bases). The CDR3 is 16 residues long. Germline lookup yields CDR1 SGHRS and CDR2 YFSETQ. Deletions cut 4 bases from V and 4 bases from J, with 20 bases between. This chain's CDR3 is CASSETGVPSVYGYTF. In nucleotides, the CDR3 is TGCGCCAGCAGCGAAACAGGAGTCCCCTCGGTCTATGGCTACACCTTC. The complete variable domain, with remaining parts taken from reference TRBV5-1 and TRBJ1-2, reads KAGVTQTPRYLIKTRGQQVTLSCSPISGHRSVSWYQQTPGQGLQFLFEYFSETQRNKGNFPGRFSGRQFSNSRSEMNVSTLELGDSALYLCASSETGVPSVYGYTFGSGTRLTVV.

This chain joins TRBV7-8 and TRBJ1-2, with TRBD1 matching over 11 bases. Germline V gene data show CDR1 as SGHVS and CDR2 as FQNEAQ. There are 15 residues in the CDR3. Losses at the gene ends were 0 bases for V and 4 bases for J; bases not matched to a gene: 1. CDR3 sequence: CASSLAGTGGYGYTF. CDR3 nucleotide sequence: TGTGCCAGCAGCTTAGCCGGGACAGGGGGCTATGGCTACACCTTC.

CDR3 bases: TGTGCCAGCAGCTTAGGTCCCTATACTGAAGCTTTCTTT. This encodes CASSLGPYTEAFF. The chain carries TRBV13 and TRBJ1-1; D is undetermined. The CDR3 is 13 amino acids. Trimming pared 0 bases from V and 5 bases from J, leaving 7 bases between. Germline-derived CDR1 and CDR2 are PRHDT and FYEKMQ (reference sequence).

The V call is TRBV20-1, the J call TRBJ2-7; D gene ambiguous. V lost 3 bases and J 4 bases, leaving 4 bases between the germline ends. CDR3 length: 10 residues. From germline, CDR1 is DFQATT and CDR2 SNEGSKA (reference sequence). CDR3 amino acids: CSARWYEQYF. CDR3 nucleotides: TGCAGTGCTAGGTGGTACGAGCAGTACTTC.

This clone was observed once. The rearrangement joins TRBV27 to TRBJ2-7; D uncertain. CDR1 MNHEY and CDR2 SMNVEV come from the germline V gene (reference sequence). V was cut by 2 bases and J by 3 bases, with 8 bases left in between. This CDR3 is built from 13 residues. The CDR3 nucleotides read TGTGCCAGCAGTTTAGGGGTCCTCTACGAGCAGTACTTC. Residues: CASSLGVLYEQYF.

This rearrangement joins TRBV29-1 to TRBJ1-2; D is unresolved. This CDR3 has 15 residues. CDR1 is SQVTM, CDR2 ANQGSEA, per germline. With 1 base removed from V and 2 bases from J, the gap between germline ends came to 14 bases. DNA for the CDR3: TGCAGCGTTGAAGCCCCGTGGGGAGTGAACTATGGCTACACCTTC. Protein sequence: CSVEAPWGVNYGYTF.